This TCR beta chain comes out of a study of blood T cells in healthy people across ages. General study findings and limits: Older individuals had lower TCR beta diversity per million T cells (the decline was roughly linear).

With regard to this clonotype: Its matching antigen is unknown.

Sample-barcoded 5' priming and a J-beta primer mix drove a second PCR of 7 to 11 cycles. Researchers report that a template-switch adaptor with 12 random nucleotides tagged each cDNA molecule. From each sample, at least 2.5 million paired-end reads containing CDR3 were obtained. TCRdb used MiXCR to reprocess the 5' RACE reads, holding one entry per CDR3 protein. This sample has 270,000 or so distinct CDR3 sequences, with around 30% found just once. Germline V gene data show CDR1 as LGHNA and CDR2 as YSLEER. CDR3 size: 16 residues. Trimming shortened V by 0 bases and J by 7 bases, and 18 bases separated the two germline ends. Peripheral blood was drawn, about 9.7 milliliters per donor.

This receptor was identified in a woman in her sixties or seventies in good health. What was sequenced was blood. This chain joins TRBV4-3 and TRBJ2-5, with D maybe TRBD2 (5 bases). CDR3 region: CASSQDSASTFGTQYF. The CDR3 DNA follows: TGCGCCAGCAGCCAAGATAGCGCTAGCACATTTGGGACCCAGTACTTC.